Listed here is a single TCR beta chain. These data are taken from a study of OX40 agonist ivuxolimab in advanced cancers. Background on the study: Patients received the agonistic anti-OX40 (CD134) antibody ivuxolimab. Two cutaneous melanoma patients and one hepatocellular carcinoma patient, three in all, had partial responses.

In germline, CDR1 is SGHAT, CDR2 FQNNGV. The CDR3 has 13 amino acids. Trimming left V 1 base short and J 8 bases short, with 11 bases between. Patients were ineligible given autoimmune disease history or systemic immunosuppression. Produced via immunoSEQ multiplex PCR; TCRdb's table is partial and in-frame only. The data show tens of thousands of clones, nearly 95% seen once. This material consisted of CD4+ or CD8+ T cells sorted from blood, taken in a trial of the OX40 agonist ivuxolimab. The chain links TRBV11-2 to TRBJ1-1, with D uncertain. The source is an adult with an advanced solid tumor such as melanoma, head and neck, liver or kidney cancer. CDR3 in DNA: TGTGCCAGCAGCTTAGGGTGGGGATCCGAAGCTTTCTTT. It codes for CASSLGWGSEAFF.